This TCR beta chain emerged from a study of blood T cell repertoires in COVID-19. Study-level background: COVID-19 samples, acute and convalescent, were from the United States, Italy and Spain.

This CDR3 is built from 14 residues. Germline CDR1 and CDR2: MGHDK and SYGVNS. V gave up 6 bases and J gave up 0 bases, with 8 bases separating them. The assay was immunoSEQ multiplex PCR, and TCRdb's table has in-frame clones only and misses some. The sample has approximately 230,000 clones, 82% seen once; the top ten hold 4.9%. The source is a woman of 80 years or more with active or convalescent COVID-19. The rearrangement uses TRBV25-1 and TRBJ1-4; weak D call: TRBD1 (5 bases). The sequenced sample consisted of peripheral blood. The chain's CDR3 is CASSPRATNEKLFF. CDR3 bases: TGTGCCAGCAGCCCCAGGGCAACTAATGAAAAACTGTTTTTT.